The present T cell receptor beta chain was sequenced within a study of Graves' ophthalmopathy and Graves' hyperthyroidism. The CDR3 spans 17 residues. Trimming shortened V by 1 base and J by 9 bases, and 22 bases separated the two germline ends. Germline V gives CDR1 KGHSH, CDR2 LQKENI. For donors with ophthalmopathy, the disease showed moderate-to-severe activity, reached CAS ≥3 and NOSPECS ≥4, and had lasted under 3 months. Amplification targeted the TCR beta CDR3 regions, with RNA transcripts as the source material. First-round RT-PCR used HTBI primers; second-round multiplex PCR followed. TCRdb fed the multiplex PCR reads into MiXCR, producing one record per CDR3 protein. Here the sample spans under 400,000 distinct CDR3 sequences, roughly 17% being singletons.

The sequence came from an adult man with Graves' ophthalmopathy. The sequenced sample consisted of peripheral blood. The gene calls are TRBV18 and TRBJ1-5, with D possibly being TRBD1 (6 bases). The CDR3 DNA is TGTGCCAGCTCACCACGGGGACCGAGGGGGGCGGCGAGGCCCCAGCATTTT. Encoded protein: CASSPRGPRGAARPQHF.